The clone carrying this TCR beta chain has just one count. The antigen remains unidentified. This sequence is one base from a far larger clone and is likely a read error. Germline assignment: CDR1 MDHEN and CDR2 SYDVKM. CDR3 length: 16 residues. Sequencing libraries for TCR beta were prepared with iRepertoire HTBI primers and Arm-PCR of CDR3 regions. TCRdb independently ran MiXCR on the multiplex PCR reads; one entry per CDR3 protein. This table holds roughly 360,000 distinct CDR3 sequences, roughly 25% found once. Indicated time point: persistent/refractory GD, antithyroid drugs over 5 years with positive TRAb. Generation of the TCR library employed RNA extracted from PBMCs. Those enrolled as patients came out of an endocrinology department in Xi'an, China. Staff took about 10 milliliters of peripheral blood and put it into EDTA tubes. These data belong to a study of regulatory T cells in long-lasting Graves disease. Overall study context: Over 5 years of antithyroid drugs with positive TSH receptor antibodies was taken to mean persistent Graves' disease.

Study outcomes and limitations: TRBV28 was favored in persistent disease, as were TRBJ1-2 and TRBJ2-5.

The rearrangement joins TRBV28 to TRBJ2-4; 8 bases fit TRBD2. The J call is doubtful: the DNA matches TRBJ2-5 better. The receptor was isolated from a woman between 40 and 55 years old with Graves disease. The material sequenced was peripheral blood mononuclear cells (PBMCs), taken when the disease was refractory, from a patient treated with antithyroid drugs. DNA for the CDR3: TGTGCCAGCAGACCCAAACGACTAGCGTCACAGGAGACCCAGTACTTC. Its protein product is CASRPKRLASQETQYF.